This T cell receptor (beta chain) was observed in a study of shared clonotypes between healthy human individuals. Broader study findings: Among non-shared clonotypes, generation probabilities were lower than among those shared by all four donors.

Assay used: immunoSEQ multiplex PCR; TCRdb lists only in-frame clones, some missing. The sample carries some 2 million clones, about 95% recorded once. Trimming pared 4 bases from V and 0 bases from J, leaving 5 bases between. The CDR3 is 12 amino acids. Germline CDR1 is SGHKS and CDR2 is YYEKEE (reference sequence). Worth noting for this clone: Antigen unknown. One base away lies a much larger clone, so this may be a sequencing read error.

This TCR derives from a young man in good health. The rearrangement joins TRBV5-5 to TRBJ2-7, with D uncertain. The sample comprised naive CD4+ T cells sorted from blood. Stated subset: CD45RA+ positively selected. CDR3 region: CASSTSSYEQYF. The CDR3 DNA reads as TGTGCCAGCAGCACCAGCTCCTACGAGCAGTACTTC.